This TCR beta chain is drawn from a study of CD8 T cells in ankylosing spondylitis. Study findings and constraints: CD8+ cells made up the disease-linked clones, which were relatively rare in peripheral blood. Within ankylosing spondylitis blood, a TCR beta motif made up of seven or eight highly homologous variants appeared to be characteristic. Reports of some motif variants in reactive arthritis synovial fluid and blood predate this one.

As concerns this clonotype: No antigen is known for it.

Preparation of TCR beta libraries was done by quantitative 5'-RACE with molecular barcodes. TCRdb called the 5' RACE reads again in MiXCR, with one record for every CDR3 protein. The sample yields 150,000 to 200,000 distinct CDR3 sequences, around 19% seen once. Looked up from germline, CDR1 is SQVTM and CDR2 is ANQGSEA. There are 12 residues in the CDR3. This TCR derives from a male donor with ankylosing spondylitis or in good health (not recorded which). This chain joins TRBV29-1 and TRBJ1-2; no clear D. Sequenced sample: blood, either unsorted or a sorted T cell fraction (not recorded which). The CDR3 coding sequence is TGCATAAGTCGGGGTGGGGAAGGTGGCTACACCTTC. Protein: CISRGGEGGYTF. The entire variable domain, with the rest obtained from reference TRBV29-1 and TRBJ1-2, is as follows: SAVISQKPSRDICQRGTSLTIQCQVDSQVTMMFWYRQQPGQSLTLIATANQGSEATYESGFVIDKFPISRPNLTFSTLTVSNMSPEDSSIYLCISRGGEGGYTFGSGTRLTVV.